One sample yielded the 21 T cell receptor beta chains listed below, sequenced in a study of T cell repertoires in cytomegalovirus infection. TCRdb recomputed calls from the reads with MiXCR, one row per CDR3 protein. The top ten hold around 2.7% of the sample, which has 150,000 to 200,000 distinct CDR3 sequences, roughly 20% seen once. The sample taken for sequencing was PBMCs. These receptors were taken from a human donor in good health (CMV status not recorded). Some clones in this sample may be carry-over from other donors' samples.

The rearrangement links TRBV27 to TRBJ2-6; D call uncertain. CDR1 MNHEY and CDR2 SMNVEV come from the germline V gene (reference sequence). The CDR3 has 13 amino acids. Trimming cost V 6 bases and J 3 bases, with 6 bases left between them. The CDR3 loop is CASRRSGANVLTF. CDR3 nucleotide sequence: TGTGCCAGCAGACGAAGTGGGGCCAACGTCCTGACTTTC.

The gene calls are TRBV11-2 and TRBJ2-5; TRBD1 might be the D (6 bases). This CDR3 region has 15 residues. Between the trimmed V and J ends, which lost 2 bases and 2 bases, there was a span of 12 bases. CDR1 and CDR2 from the germline V gene are SGHAT and FQNNGV. The CDR3 is CASSLIRGTQETQYF. For the CDR3, the DNA is TGTGCCAGCAGCTTAATCAGGGGCACACAAGAGACCCAGTACTTC.

This clonotype was detected a few times. The chain employs TRBV3-1 and TRBJ2-1; D is undetermined. Germline V CDR1 and CDR2: LGHDT, YNNKEL (reference sequence). V dropped 0 bases and J dropped 7 bases, with 10 bases sitting between them. The CDR3 runs 14 residues. DNA for the CDR3: TGTGCCAGCAGCCAAGATACTACGAATAATGAGCAGTTCTTC. Its translation: CASSQDTTNNEQFF.

The chain recombines TRBV28 with TRBJ2-1, with D hard to call. V lost 2 bases and J 5 bases, leaving 16 bases between the germline ends. Germline V gene lookup returns CDR1 MDHEN and CDR2 SYDVKM. This CDR3 is 16 amino acids long. This CDR3 is CASSLEWGNKNNEQFF. DNA for the CDR3: TGTGCCAGCAGTTTAGAGTGGGGTAATAAAAACAATGAGCAGTTCTTC. The full variable domain, completed using reference TRBV28 and TRBJ2-1, is DVKVTQSSRYLVKRTGEKVFLECVQDMDHENMFWYRQDPGLGLRLIYFSYDVKMKEKGDIPEGYSVSREKKERFSLILESASTNQTSMYLCASSLEWGNKNNEQFFGPGTRLTVL.

This clonotype has ten or more counts. This chain joins TRBV10-3 and TRBJ1-5; D not resolved. Trimming left V 8 bases short and J 5 bases short, with 13 bases between. The germline V gene encodes CDR1 ENHRY and CDR2 SYGVKD. CDR3 size: 13 residues. The CDR3: CAIGGEGDQPQHF. The CDR3 nucleotides are TGTGCCATCGGAGGAGAGGGCGATCAGCCCCAGCATTTT.

This CDR3 reads CASSPPSGGTSYEQYF. CDR3 nucleotide sequence: TGTGCCAGCTCACCACCTTCCGGCGGAACCTCCTACGAGCAGTACTTC. V gene TRBV18 combines with J gene TRBJ2-7; D gene unclear. The CDR3 runs to 16 residues. V was pared by 0 bases and J by 0 bases, with 12 bases between. Germline lookup yields CDR1 KGHSH and CDR2 LQKENI.

This clonotype was recorded many times. The J gene is TRBJ2-3, the V gene TRBV7-2, with 7 positions matching TRBD2. Trimming removed 5 bases from V and 4 bases from J; junction bases left unmatched: 18. Germline loops: CDR1 SGHTA, CDR2 FQGNSA. The CDR3 has 18 amino acids. This chain's CDR3 is CASSGGWSGAPPPDTQYF. Here the CDR3 DNA reads TGTGCCAGCAGCGGAGGGTGGAGCGGGGCCCCCCCACCAGATACGCAGTATTTT.

This clonotype was picked up many times. The chain combines TRBV6-5 with TRBJ2-1; 9 bases are shared with TRBD1. V shed 0 bases, J shed 0 bases, and the junction held 6 bases outside the gene matches. The CDR3 sequence is 18 residues long. CDR1 and CDR2 from the germline V gene are MNHEY and SVGAGI. Here the CDR3 reads CASSYSILQGASYNEQFF. In nucleotides, the CDR3 is TGTGCCAGCAGTTACTCGATTCTACAGGGGGCCTCCTACAATGAGCAGTTCTTC.

This clonotype was counted ten times or more. J is TRBJ1-4 and V is TRBV5-5; tentatively, D is TRBD1 (5 bases). The ends were cut back, 4 bases at V and 5 bases at J, with 27 bases in the middle. This CDR3 is built from 19 residues. Germline values: CDR1 SGHKS, CDR2 YYEKEE (reference sequence). The CDR3 loop is CASSRTMGVMGTENEKLFF. The CDR3 DNA is TGTGCCAGCAGCCGAACGATGGGGGTAATGGGGACGGAGAATGAAAAACTGTTTTTT.

This clonotype appeared many times. V and J are TRBV7-2 and TRBJ1-2, with D perhaps TRBD1 (5 bases). The CDR3 sequence is 14 residues long. From germline, CDR1 is SGHTA and CDR2 FQGNSA. V lost 5 bases, J lost 4 bases, and 14 bases lay in between. CDR3 DNA sequence: TGTGCCAGCAGCCCGCGGGCGGGGGGCTATGGCTACACCTTC. Translating it yields CASSPRAGGYGYTF.

Turning to this clonotype: This may be a read error, as it is one base from a much larger clone. The gene calls are TRBV20-1 and TRBJ1-1; D is perhaps TRBD1 (5 bases). CDR3 length: 11 residues. The germline V gene has CDR1 DFQATT and CDR2 SNEGSKA (reference sequence). The V and J ends lost 3 bases and 3 bases respectively, with 5 bases between them. The CDR3 reads CSARGDTEAFF. In nucleotides, the CDR3 is TGCAGTGCTAGGGGGGACACTGAAGCTTTCTTT.

This clonotype was observed a few times. The chain links TRBV7-2 to TRBJ1-4; D possibly corresponds to TRBD1 (6 bases). Trimming took 5 bases from V and 10 from J, leaving 17 bases between them. In germline, CDR1 is SGHTA, CDR2 FQGNSA. The CDR3 runs 14 residues. CDR3 amino acids: CASSLRTEGGKLFF. The DNA of the CDR3 is TGTGCCAGCAGCCTCAGGACGGAGGGGGGAAAACTGTTTTTT.

As to this clonotype: Relative to the germline gene, one junction end is altered; a read error may explain this. V and J are TRBV6-6 and TRBJ2-2; 10 bases align to TRBD2. Germline V gives CDR1 MNHNY, CDR2 SVGAGI (reference sequence). This CDR3 is 17 amino acids long. The CDR3 DNA reads TGTGCCAGCAGTTTCACCCCGGGACTAGCGAACACCGGGGAGCTGGTTTTT. Amino acid sequence: CASSFTPGLANTGELVF.

This clonotype was detected ten times or more. The chain recombines TRBV28 with TRBJ2-2; 12 nucleotides match TRBD2. CDR1 is MDHEN and CDR2 is SYDVKM in the germline V gene. V lost 0 bases, J lost 6 bases, and 5 bases stayed unmatched. This CDR3 is 17 amino acids long. In DNA, the CDR3 is TGTGCCAGCAGTTTATGGGCACTAGCGGGAGGACCCGGGGAGCTGTTTTTT. Its translation is CASSLWALAGGPGELFF.

This clonotype was detected ten times or more. The rearrangement links TRBV6-6 to TRBJ2-5; no clear D. Germline V lookup: CDR1 MNHNY, CDR2 SVGAGI (reference sequence). V was cut by 2 bases and J by 1 base, with 2 bases left in between. The CDR3 extends over 12 amino acids. The CDR3 DNA follows: TGTGCCAGCAGTTACGGCCAAGAGACCCAGTACTTC. This sequence encodes CASSYGQETQYF.

J is TRBJ2-7 and V is TRBV28; D might be TRBD1 or TRBD2, each matching 6 bases. Trimming cost V 2 bases and J 2 bases, with 19 bases left between them. This CDR3 contains 17 residues. CDR1 and CDR2 from the germline V gene are MDHEN and SYDVKM. The CDR3 DNA follows: TGTGCCAGCAGTTTAAATCCAGAGGGGGGACAAGCCTACGAGCAGTACTTC. This sequence encodes CASSLNPEGGQAYEQYF. The entire variable domain, with the rest obtained from reference TRBV28 and TRBJ2-7, is as follows: DVKVTQSSRYLVKRTGEKVFLECVQDMDHENMFWYRQDPGLGLRLIYFSYDVKMKEKGDIPEGYSVSREKKERFSLILESASTNQTSMYLCASSLNPEGGQAYEQYFGPGTRLTVT.

The chain has TRBV6-1 and TRBJ2-6; no clear D gene. The CDR3 has 16 residues. The V and J ends lost 2 bases and 0 bases respectively, with 8 bases between them. Germline V gives CDR1 MNHNS, CDR2 SASEGT. Here the CDR3 reads CASSEMWGSGANVLTF. The CDR3 coding sequence is TGTGCCAGCAGTGAAATGTGGGGCTCTGGGGCCAACGTCCTGACTTTC.

This clonotype was counted between two and nine times. The genes are TRBV7-9 and TRBJ1-1, with TRBD1 as a possible D gene (6 bases). The CDR3 has 14 residues. V was clipped by 4 bases and J by 1 base, with 10 bases between them. The germline V gene has CDR1 SEHNR and CDR2 FQNEAQ (reference sequence). This chain's CDR3 is CASSWDTTNTEAFF. CDR3 coding DNA: TGTGCCAGCAGCTGGGACACTACGAACACTGAAGCTTTCTTT.

The chain employs TRBV29-1 and TRBJ1-4; unclear D gene. With 5 bases removed from V and 10 bases from J, the gap between germline ends came to 11 bases. Per the germline V gene, CDR1 is SQVTM and CDR2 is ANQGSEA. The CDR3 contains 11 residues. The CDR3 bases are TGCAGCGTTCAGGCTTTCGGAAAACTGTTTTTT. It specifies CSVQAFGKLFF. The whole variable domain, remainder taken from reference TRBV29-1 and TRBJ1-4, is SAVISQKPSRDICQRGTSLTIQCQVDSQVTMMFWYRQQPGQSLTLIATANQGSEATYESGFVIDKFPISRPNLTFSTLTVSNMSPEDSSIYLCSVQAFGKLFFGSGTQLSVL.

This clonotype was seen a handful of times. V is TRBV28 and J is TRBJ2-2, with D hard to call. Trimming removed 3 bases at V and 6 bases at J, with 8 bases between. The CDR3 runs 13 residues. Looked up from germline, CDR1 is MDHEN and CDR2 is SYDVKM. The CDR3 nucleotides are TGTGCCAGCAGTTTCGTGAGTCCCGGGGAGCTGTTTTTT. This sequence encodes CASSFVSPGELFF.

This clonotype was detected many times. The rearrangement links TRBV11-3 to TRBJ2-6; no clear D gene. In germline, CDR1 is SGHNT, CDR2 YENEEA. V lost 7 bases and J lost 1, with 8 bases in between. The CDR3 sequence is 14 residues long. This chain's CDR3 is CASTTPSGANVLTF. The CDR3, as DNA: TGTGCCAGCACCACCCCGTCTGGGGCCAACGTCCTGACTTTC.